What follows are 15 T cell receptor beta chains derived from one specimen sequenced in a study of metastatic and nonmetastatic thyroid tumors. TCRdb reanalyzed the PCR reads via MiXCR. The sample shows some 13,000 clones, about 25% of them seen only once. Treatment of any kind had been given to no patient before thyroid surgery. Sequenced material: tumor tissue. Receptors were obtained from a female donor with papillary thyroid cancer or a benign thyroid nodule (not recorded which). Some clones in this sample may be carry-over from other donors' samples.

This clone ranks as medium-sized. The chain links TRBV20-1 to TRBJ2-1, with TRBD2 as a possible D gene (6 bases). Trimming shortened V by 5 bases and J by 7 bases, and 18 bases separated the two germline ends. Germline V CDR1 and CDR2: DFQATT, SNEGSKA (reference sequence). The CDR3 covers 14 residues. The CDR3 DNA sequence: TGCAGTGCTCCCAAGATCGGGACTCTAAATGAGCAGTTCTTC. The encoded protein is CSAPKIGTLNEQFF.

This clone has a count of ten or more. The chain is built from TRBV18 and TRBJ1-1; D gene uncertain. Germline V lookup: CDR1 KGHSH, CDR2 LQKENI. V lost 4 bases, J lost 7 bases, and 16 bases lay in between. The CDR3 runs 14 residues. The CDR3 DNA follows: TGTGCCAGCTCACAGTGGCCCGGAACCATTGAAGCTTTCTTT. This encodes CASSQWPGTIEAFF. Full variable domain (outside the CDR3, taken from reference TRBV18 and TRBJ1-1): NAGVMQNPRHLVRRRGQEARLRCSPMKGHSHVYWYRQLPEEGLKFMVYLQKENIIDESGMPKERFSAEFPKEGPSILRIQQVVRGDSAAYFCASSQWPGTIEAFFGQGTRLTVV.

This clone was counted once. The rearrangement uses TRBV20-1 and TRBJ2-1; D may correspond to TRBD1 or TRBD2 (6 bases each). V lost 6 bases to trimming and J lost 7 bases, with 19 bases between them. There are 14 residues in the CDR3. Per germline, CDR1 DFQATT and CDR2 SNEGSKA (reference sequence). The CDR3 loop reads CSAAPTGTFNEQFF. In nucleotides, the CDR3 is TGCAGTGCCGCCCCTACAGGGACTTTTAATGAGCAGTTCTTC.

This clone was counted many times. The rearrangement joins TRBV2 to TRBJ1-3, with a tentative D call TRBD1 (6 bases). The CDR3 contains 15 residues. The V end was cut by 3 bases, the J end by 3 bases, with 12 bases between. Germline CDR1 reads SNHLY; CDR2 reads FYNNEI. For the CDR3, the DNA is TGTGCCAGCAGTGAGGGGGGGCTTTTTGGAAACACCATATATTTT. It is translated as CASSEGGLFGNTIYF.

CDR3 in amino acids: CAWSVQGQLNSPLHF. The CDR3 DNA follows: TGTGCCTGGAGTGTACAAGGACAGCTAAATTCACCCCTCCACTTT. This chain links TRBV30 with TRBJ1-6; tentative D call: TRBD1 (6 bases). From germline, CDR1 is GTSNPN and CDR2 SVGIG (reference sequence). The ends were cut back, 0 bases at V and 7 bases at J, with 13 bases in the middle. The CDR3 has 15 residues.

This clone was counted ten times or more. The chain combines TRBV7-6 with TRBJ2-3; no firm D call. The CDR3 is 14 residues long. CDR1 SGHVS and CDR2 FNYEAQ come from the germline V gene. Trimming left V 5 bases short and J 8 bases short, with 17 bases between. DNA for the CDR3: TGTGCCAGCAGCACCGACACAGCAACGACTACGCAGTATTTT. Translating it yields CASSTDTATTTQYF. Drawing the rest from reference TRBV7-6 and TRBJ2-3, the complete variable domain is GAGVSQSPRYKVTKRGQDVALRCDPISGHVSLYWYRQALGQGPEFLTYFNYEAQQDKSGLPNDRFSAERPEGSISTLTIQRTEQRDSAMYRCASSTDTATTTQYFGPGTRLTVL.

Points on this clone: A much larger clone differs by one base, so this may be a read error. The V call is TRBV11-3, the J call TRBJ2-5; possibly TRBD1 or TRBD2 for D (6 bases each). CDR1 SGHNT and CDR2 YENEEA come from the germline V gene. Trimming took 2 bases from V and 1 from J, leaving 8 bases between them. The CDR3 runs to 14 residues. The chain's CDR3 is CASSLWGAQETQYF. The CDR3 nucleotides read TGTGCCAGCAGCTTATGGGGGGCCCAAGAGACCCAGTACTTC.

About this clone: A read error may account for a junction end that differs from germline. Other DNA sequences in the sample encode the same CDR3. For the CDR3, the DNA is TGTGCCACCAGTGATTACACACGGAATACTCAGTATTTT. This gives the protein CATSDYTRNTQYF. The chain combines TRBV24-1 with TRBJ2-3, with no clear D. Germline V CDR1 and CDR2: KGHDR, SFDVKD. CDR3 length: 13 amino acids.

This chain uses TRBV2 with TRBJ1-2, with 10 bases fitting TRBD1. The CDR3 loop spans 14 amino acids. Looked up from germline, CDR1 is SNHLY and CDR2 is FYNNEI. The junction had 5 bases not matched to a gene; V was cut back by 3 bases and J by 7 bases. The CDR3 nucleotides read TGTGCCAGCAGTGACCGGAGACAGGGGGCTGGCTACACCTTC. This translates into CASSDRRQGAGYTF.

This clone came up a few times. The J gene is TRBJ1-1, the V gene TRBV19; D is unresolved. CDR3 size: 13 residues. Trimming shortened V by 9 bases and J by 4 bases, and 15 bases separated the two germline ends. CDR1 LNHDA and CDR2 SQIVND come from the germline V gene (reference sequence). Written as DNA, the CDR3 is TGTGCCAGCCCCTTGGCGGGGTCCACTGAAGCTTTCTTT. It codes for CASPLAGSTEAFF. The full variable domain, rest sourced from reference TRBV19 and TRBJ1-1, is DGGITQSPKYLFRKEGQNVTLSCEQNLNHDAMYWYRQDPGQGLRLIYYSQIVNDFQKGDIAEGYSVSREKKESFPLTVTSAQKNPTAFYLCASPLAGSTEAFFGQGTRLTVV.

For this clone: At one of its ends the junction is not consistent with the germline gene, which may arise from a read error. The chain combines TRBV7-2 with TRBJ2-3; TRBD1 aligns across 7 bases. The last part of the DNA fits TRBJ1-5 better; the J call may be wrong. The CDR3 consists of 15 residues. Germline CDR1 SGHTA, CDR2 FQGNSA. The CDR3 DNA follows: TGCGCCAGCAGCTTAGGGCTAGATGGGACAGATACGCAGCATTTT. This translates into CASSLGLDGTDTQHF.

V and J are TRBV20-1 and TRBJ1-5, with unresolved D. The CDR3 sequence is 12 residues long. Trimming left V 5 bases short and J 9 bases short, with 14 bases between. Germline CDR1 is DFQATT and CDR2 is SNEGSKA (reference sequence). The CDR3 sequence is CSAEAVFRPQHF. The CDR3 DNA follows: TGCAGTGCTGAGGCGGTATTTCGGCCCCAGCATTTT.

CDR3 protein: CASSTQGYQPQHF. In nucleotides, the CDR3 is TGTGCCAGCAGCACCCAGGGTTACCAGCCCCAGCATTTT. The chain is built from TRBV11-3 and TRBJ1-5; the D gene is possibly TRBD1 (5 bases). The CDR3 totals 13 residues. Trimming removed 5 bases from V and 7 bases from J, with 12 bases in between. In germline, CDR1 is SGHNT, CDR2 YENEEA.

This clone is labeled medium-sized (0.01 to 0.1%). The CDR3 spells CAISTTANTGELFF. CDR3 nucleotide sequence: TGTGCCATTTCGACTACCGCGAACACCGGGGAGCTGTTTTTT. V usage is TRBV19 and J usage is TRBJ2-2; perhaps TRBD2 as D (5 bases). Germline V gene lookup returns CDR1 LNHDA and CDR2 SQIVND (reference sequence). The CDR3 covers 14 residues. V lost 10 bases, J lost 0 bases, and 12 bases lay in between.

J is TRBJ2-7 and V is TRBV30; either TRBD1 or TRBD2 may supply D (5 bases each). V dropped 5 bases and J dropped 3 bases, with 20 bases sitting between them. CDR1 and CDR2 from the germline V gene are GTSNPN and SVGIG (reference sequence). CDR3 length: 15 residues. CDR3 protein: CAWALTPGRVYEQYF. The CDR3 bases are TGTGCCTGGGCCCTGACTCCGGGACGCGTCTACGAGCAGTACTTC.